This passage covers 28 T cell receptor beta chains from one sample sequenced in a study of control samples from healthy donors and cancer patients. TCRdb keeps only in-frame clones here, not all; method: immunoSEQ multiplex PCR. The data contain approximately 140,000 clones, roughly nine tenths of them singletons. What was sequenced was blood. The receptor set was obtained from a young woman in good health.

CDR3 DNA sequence: TGTGCCAGCAGCCGAGGAAGTGGGGCCAACGTCCTGACTTTC. Translating gives CASSRGSGANVLTF. The chain recombines TRBV3-1 (or the pseudogene TRBV3-2) with TRBJ2-6, with D uncertain. The CDR3 is 14 amino acids. Germline CDR1 is LGHDT and CDR2 is YNNKEL (reference sequence). The V end was cut by 4 bases, the J end by 3 bases, with 7 bases between.

The V and J genes are TRBV19 and TRBJ1-1; maybe TRBD1 (6 bases). Germline loops: CDR1 LNHDA, CDR2 SQIVND (reference sequence). The CDR3 is made up of 17 amino acids. V lost 0 bases and J 0 bases, leaving 14 bases between the germline ends. Here the CDR3 DNA reads TGTGCCAGTAGTATAGACCTCAGGACAGTGATGAACACTGAAGCTTTCTTT. It encodes CASSIDLRTVMNTEAFF. The full variable domain, in which reference TRBV19 and TRBJ1-1 provide the parts outside the CDR3, is DGGITQSPKYLFRKEGQNVTLSCEQNLNHDAMYWYRQDPGQGLRLIYYSQIVNDFQKGDIAEGYSVSREKKESFPLTVTSAQKNPTAFYLCASSIDLRTVMNTEAFFGQGTRLTVV.

This clone showed up just once. The rearrangement uses TRBV5-4 and TRBJ2-2; 8 nucleotides match TRBD2. With 3 bases clipped from V and 3 bases from J, the junction kept 7 bases outside the gene matches. The germline CDR1 and CDR2 sequences are SGHNT and YYREEE (reference sequence). CDR3 length equals 16 residues. The CDR3 bases are TGTGCCAGCAGCTCGGGAGGGGGGCCGGACACCGGGGAGCTGTTTTTT. It encodes CASSSGGGPDTGELFF.

The chain carries TRBV5-1 and TRBJ1-1; D is possibly TRBD1 (6 bases). The CDR3 totals 13 residues. With 2 bases removed from V and 5 bases from J, the gap between germline ends came to 10 bases. Germline V gene sequence: CDR1 SGHRS, CDR2 YFSETQ. CDR3 sequence reads: CASSFTRGTEAFF. CDR3 DNA: TGCGCCAGCAGCTTTACGAGGGGGACTGAAGCTTTCTTT.

V is TRBV5-6 and J is TRBJ1-2; tentative D call: TRBD1 (6 bases). Looked up from germline, CDR1 is SGHDT and CDR2 is YYEEEE. The CDR3 consists of 15 residues. Trimming took 0 bases from V and 2 from J, leaving 11 bases between them. CDR3 in DNA: TGTGCCAGCAGCTTGGTAGGACAGACGAACTATGGCTACACCTTC. Translated: CASSLVGQTNYGYTF.

The chain combines TRBV5-4 with TRBJ2-5; D uncertain. V was cut by 0 bases and J by 5 bases, with 14 bases left in between. The CDR3 length is 15 residues. In germline, CDR1 is SGHNT, CDR2 YYREEE (reference sequence). The CDR3 protein is CASSLVVGLTETQYF. The CDR3 bases are TGTGCCAGCAGCTTGGTGGTGGGTCTCACGGAGACCCAGTACTTC. The full variable domain, its missing parts supplied by reference TRBV5-4 and TRBJ2-5, is ETGVTQSPTHLIKTRGQQVTLRCSSQSGHNTVSWYQQALGQGPQFIFQYYREEENGRGNFPPRFSGLQFPNYSSELNVNALELDDSALYLCASSLVVGLTETQYFGPGTRLLVL.

The chain links TRBV6-5 to TRBJ1-1, with D perhaps TRBD1 (6 bases). The germline V gene has CDR1 MNHEY and CDR2 SVGAGI. Trimming shortened V by 5 bases and J by 4 bases, and 14 bases separated the two germline ends. The CDR3 has 14 residues. Here the CDR3 reads CASSPRQVLTEAFF. The CDR3 region has the DNA TGTGCCAGCAGTCCAAGACAGGTCCTCACTGAAGCTTTCTTT.

V usage is TRBV7-8 and J usage is TRBJ1-2; 10 nucleotides agree with TRBD1. Germline V gives CDR1 SGHVS, CDR2 FQNEAQ. V lost 5 bases to trimming and J lost 8 bases; unmatched junction nucleotides: 2. This CDR3 contains 12 residues. The CDR3 sequence is CASSTTGGGYTF. CDR3 bases: TGTGCCAGCAGCACGACAGGGGGCGGCTACACCTTC.

The chain carries TRBV5-3 and TRBJ2-7; D is perhaps TRBD1 (6 bases). TRBV5-3 is given ORF status, its function remaining uncertain. The CDR3 extends over 13 amino acids. Trimming removed 4 bases at V and 1 base at J, with 9 bases between. CDR3 nucleotides: TGTGCCAGAAGCCTACAGGGTTCCTACGAGCAGTACTTC. Translating gives CARSLQGSYEQYF.

The chain recombines TRBV19 with TRBJ1-5; the match to TRBD1 covers 9 bases. J gave up 5 bases and V 5 bases, and 7 bases lay outside the gene matches. The CDR3 loop spans 15 amino acids. The V gene's germline CDR1 is LNHDA and CDR2 SQIVND (reference sequence). The CDR3 region has the DNA TGTGCCAGTAGTTCCGGGACAGGGTACGATCAGCCCCAGCATTTT. Its protein product is CASSSGTGYDQPQHF.

This rearrangement joins TRBV21-1 to TRBJ2-7; TRBD1 reflects the table's D call only, with no check against the DNA. TRBV21-1 is a pseudogene locus. The CDR3 loop spans 15 amino acids. This CDR3 reads CASSKAVGASYEQYF. The DNA for the CDR3 is TGTGCCAGCAGCAAAGCGGTAGGGGCGTCCTACGAGCAGTACTTC.

This clone was recorded once. CDR3 in DNA: TGCAGCGTCCATGCCCAGTCCTCTCCCTACGAGCAGTACTTC. This translates into CSVHAQSSPYEQYF. This chain connects TRBV29-1 to TRBJ2-7; D not certain. The CDR3 is 14 amino acids. Germline assignment: CDR1 SQVTM and CDR2 ANQGSEA. The V end lost 6 bases, the J end lost 2 bases, and 17 bases lay between the germline ends.

The genes are TRBV20-1 and TRBJ1-5; TRBD1 is a possible D gene (6 bases). The CDR3 sequence is 13 residues long. The germline gives CDR1 DFQATT, CDR2 SNEGSKA (reference sequence). The V gene lost 3 bases and the J gene lost 6 bases, with 12 bases spanning the gap. This CDR3 is CSASRGGSQPQHF. Written as DNA, the CDR3 is TGCAGTGCTAGTAGAGGGGGGAGTCAGCCCCAGCATTTT.

V and J are TRBV19 and TRBJ1-5; D not certain. V lost 2 bases, J lost 7 bases, and 12 bases lay in between. The germline V gene has CDR1 LNHDA and CDR2 SQIVND (reference sequence). This CDR3 region has 14 residues. The CDR3 DNA sequence: TGTGCCAGTAGTATAACTAGGGTAGAGCAGCCCCAGCATTTT. It encodes CASSITRVEQPQHF.

The J gene is TRBJ1-2, the V gene TRBV29-1; D is perhaps TRBD1 (5 bases). CDR3 length equals 13 residues. Trimming shortened V by 4 bases and J by 1 base, and 10 bases separated the two germline ends. Germline loops: CDR1 SQVTM, CDR2 ANQGSEA. As DNA, the CDR3 is TGCAGCGTTGGACAGCAAGTTAACTATGGCTACACCTTC. Translation gives CSVGQQVNYGYTF.

V usage is TRBV5-1 and J usage is TRBJ2-7, with D possibly being TRBD1 (6 bases). This CDR3 contains 13 residues. The V and J ends lost 4 bases and 2 bases respectively, with 10 bases between them. Germline V gene data show CDR1 as SGHRS and CDR2 as YFSETQ. For the CDR3, the DNA is TGCGCCAGCAGCGCAGGGGTGGCCTACGAGCAGTACTTC. It codes for CASSAGVAYEQYF.

This chain connects TRBV30 to TRBJ2-1; D tentatively reads TRBD1 or TRBD2 (5 bases each). This CDR3 region has 15 residues. Per the germline V gene, CDR1 is GTSNPN and CDR2 is SVGIG (reference sequence). Trimming shortened V by 4 bases and J by 1 base, and 14 bases separated the two germline ends. CDR3 nucleotides: TGTGCCTGGACGCCGGGAAGGGGTTCCTACAATGAGCAGTTCTTC. Its translation is CAWTPGRGSYNEQFF. Full variable domain (remainder filled in from reference TRBV30 and TRBJ2-1): SQTIHQWPATLVQPVGSPLSLECTVEGTSNPNLYWYRQAAGRGLQLLFYSVGIGQISSEVPQNLSASRPQDRQFILSSKKLLLSDSGFYLCAWTPGRGSYNEQFFGPGTRLTVL.

The chain uses TRBV18 and TRBJ2-7; 12 nucleotides agree with TRBD1. Trimming removed 3 bases from V and 7 bases from J; junction bases left unmatched: 7. The CDR3 runs to 15 residues. CDR1 is KGHSH and CDR2 is LQKENI in the germline V gene. The CDR3 DNA reads TGTGCCAGCTCACCGCTGGGACAGGGGGCGGGAGAGCAGTACTTC. It translates to CASSPLGQGAGEQYF.

The CDR3 loop is CASSLGLATSTDTQYF. CDR3 sequence (DNA): TGTGCCAGCAGCTTAGGACTGGCGACTAGCACAGATACGCAGTATTTT. The J gene is TRBJ2-3, the V gene TRBV7-9; D unclear. This CDR3 is 16 amino acids long. The germline V gene has CDR1 SEHNR and CDR2 FQNEAQ (reference sequence). Trimming took off 1 base at V and 0 bases at J, with 11 bases between the two ends.

This chain connects TRBV5-1 to TRBJ1-2; D may be TRBD1 (5 bases). This CDR3 is built from 13 residues. CDR1 and CDR2 (germline): SGHRS, YFSETQ. Trimming stripped 1 base from V and 8 bases from J, with 12 bases between. The CDR3 region is CASSLTGSRGYTF. The CDR3 DNA reads as TGCGCCAGCAGCTTGACAGGCTCGCGGGGCTACACCTTC.

The rearrangement uses TRBV2 and TRBJ2-2; possible D gene TRBD2, 6 bases. Germline-derived CDR1 and CDR2 are SNHLY and FYNNEI. The CDR3 length is 13 residues. The ends were cut back, 7 bases at V and 7 bases at J, with 13 bases in the middle. CDR3 in amino acids: CASKGRLGGELFF. CDR3 bases: TGTGCCAGCAAAGGGAGGTTGGGCGGGGAGCTGTTTTTT. Looking up the rest from reference TRBV2 and TRBJ2-2 gives the full variable domain: EPEVTQTPSHQVTQMGQEVILRCVPISNHLYFYWYRQILGQKVEFLVSFYNNEISEKSEIFDDQFSVERPDGSNFTLKIRSTKLEDSAMYFCASKGRLGGELFFGEGSRLTVL.

The V gene is TRBV11-3, the J gene TRBJ2-2, with 7 positions matching TRBD2. V trimming: 1 base; J trimming: 4 bases; junction bases outside the gene matches: 6. The CDR3 length is 16 residues. Germline values: CDR1 SGHNT, CDR2 YENEEA. CDR3 sequence reads: CASSLAPGGPTGELFF. The DNA of the CDR3 is TGTGCCAGCAGCTTAGCCCCGGGAGGTCCCACCGGGGAGCTGTTTTTT.

This clone appeared a single time. V gene TRBV23-1 combines with J gene TRBJ2-1; 10 nucleotides line up with TRBD2. TRBV23-1 is placed among ORFs of uncertain function. The trim removed 4 bases at V and 4 bases at J, leaving 10 bases unmatched. This CDR3 is built from 17 residues. CDR3 DNA: TGCGCCAGCAGTCCCCACCCTAGCGGGAGTTCGTACAATGAGCAGTTCTTC. Amino acid sequence: CASSPHPSGSSYNEQFF.

This clone was seen a few times. The chain couples TRBV27 to TRBJ1-1; no firm D call. The CDR3 has 15 amino acids. CDR1 is MNHEY, CDR2 SMNVEV, per germline (reference sequence). Trimming left V 5 bases short and J 5 bases short, with 18 bases between. CDR3: CASSTYMGAGTEAFF. CDR3 coding DNA: TGTGCCAGCAGTACCTACATGGGCGCGGGGACTGAAGCTTTCTTT.

The chain has TRBV18 and TRBJ1-2; unclear D gene. This CDR3 is 14 amino acids long. V was shortened by 2 bases and J by 8 bases, with 15 bases between the two germline ends. From germline, CDR1 is KGHSH and CDR2 LQKENI. DNA for the CDR3: TGTGCCAGCTCACCAAGTGGGGTGACAAGGGGCTACACCTTC. Encoded protein: CASSPSGVTRGYTF. Full variable domain (rest looked up from reference TRBV18 and TRBJ1-2): NAGVMQNPRHLVRRRGQEARLRCSPMKGHSHVYWYRQLPEEGLKFMVYLQKENIIDESGMPKERFSAEFPKEGPSILRIQQVVRGDSAAYFCASSPSGVTRGYTFGSGTRLTVV.

The V gene is TRBV30, the J gene TRBJ1-1; tentatively, D is TRBD1 (5 bases). The V end was cut by 1 base, the J end by 0 bases, with 6 bases between. Germline CDR1 reads GTSNPN; CDR2 reads SVGIG (reference sequence). The CDR3 consists of 13 residues. The CDR3 coding sequence is TGTGCCTGGAGTGAACAGGTGAACACTGAAGCTTTCTTT. Translated, it gives CAWSEQVNTEAFF.

This clone has just one count. The CDR3 region has the DNA TGCGCCAGCAGCTTCAGTATGGCGACCTACGAGCAGTACTTC. Encoded protein: CASSFSMATYEQYF. The chain uses TRBV5-1 and TRBJ2-7; D gene ambiguous. V lost 2 bases and J lost 2, with 11 bases in between. The CDR3 is 14 amino acids. Germline V gene lookup returns CDR1 SGHRS and CDR2 YFSETQ.

This clone was detected once. This chain joins TRBV19 and TRBJ2-1; D remains ambiguous. The CDR3 runs 13 residues. Trimming stripped 1 base from V and 2 bases from J, with 3 bases between. Germline V gene lookup returns CDR1 LNHDA and CDR2 SQIVND (reference sequence). The CDR3 loop is CASSIVTYNEQFF. The DNA of the CDR3 is TGTGCCAGTAGTATAGTCACCTACAATGAGCAGTTCTTC.